The 18 T cell receptor beta chains below were found in one sample sequenced in a study of cytomegalovirus exposure and HLA in healthy donors. PCR was performed using 60 Vbeta and 13 Jbeta primers. Sequencing was performed with immunoSEQ multiplex PCR; in TCRdb, only in-frame clones are kept and a portion is missing. The data contain some 200,000 clones, over 80% of them seen just once; the ten biggest clones take up 0.71%. Sequenced material: PBMCs. These receptor sequences come from a boy aged 2 to 10 in good health and CMV-seronegative.

Points on this clone: One end of the junction fails to match germline, which may point to a read error. J is TRBJ1-1 and V is TRBV7-9; TRBD1 might be the D (5 bases). The germline gives CDR1 SEHNR, CDR2 FQNEAQ (reference sequence). The CDR3 runs to 15 residues. The DNA of the CDR3 is TGTTCCAGCCGACAGAGCCCCTACGCGGATCTTGAAGCTTTCTTT. Its translation is CSSRQSPYADLEAFF.

V is TRBV5-6 and J is TRBJ2-7; D is ambiguous. Germline CDR1 and CDR2: SGHDT and YYEEEE. V lost 4 bases and J lost 3, with 11 bases in between. This CDR3 is built from 13 residues. The CDR3 region is CASSHITVYEQYF. The CDR3 DNA sequence: TGTGCCAGCAGCCACATCACAGTCTACGAGCAGTACTTC.

The gene calls are TRBV5-6 and TRBJ2-7; 12 bases align to TRBD2. This CDR3 region has 14 residues. The V and J ends lost 3 bases and 12 bases, in that order; junction bases with no gene match: 10. CDR1 is SGHDT, CDR2 YYEEEE, per germline. In DNA form, the CDR3 reads TGTGCCAGCAGCTCCCTAGCGGGAGGGCGACTTCCGTACTTC. Its translation is CASSSLAGGRLPYF.

This chain links TRBV5-6 with TRBJ1-2, with D perhaps matching TRBD1 (6 bases). Trimming shortened V by 4 bases and J by 2 bases, and 15 bases separated the two germline ends. Per germline, CDR1 SGHDT and CDR2 YYEEEE. This CDR3 spans 15 amino acids. The CDR3 region is CASSRGGVRNYGYTF. The CDR3 DNA is TGTGCCAGCAGCAGGGGGGGGGTCCGCAACTATGGCTACACCTTC.

The chain links TRBV7-2 to TRBJ2-3; D is unclear. Per the germline V gene, CDR1 is SGHTA and CDR2 is FQGNSA. The CDR3 loop spans 12 amino acids. V was cut by 5 bases and J by 2 bases, with 5 bases left in between. CDR3 protein: CASSQATDTQYF. As DNA, the CDR3 is TGTGCCAGCAGCCAAGCCACAGATACGCAGTATTTT.

The gene calls are TRBV27 and TRBJ2-2; 7 bases agree with TRBD1. V gave up 8 bases and J gave up 5 bases; unmatched junction bases: 11. Germline CDR1 and CDR2: MNHEY and SMNVEV (reference sequence). The CDR3 extends over 15 amino acids. This chain's CDR3 is CASLTTTGMTGELFF. In DNA, the CDR3 is TGTGCCAGCCTTACCACGACAGGGATGACCGGGGAGCTGTTTTTT.

The chain carries TRBV15 and TRBJ1-5; no reliable D call. Germline CDR1 reads LNHNV; CDR2 reads YYDKDF (reference sequence). The CDR3 is 16 amino acids. V lost 0 bases, J lost 3 bases, and 12 bases lay in between. CDR3 DNA: TGTGCCACCAGCAGAGATATTATGAGTCCCAATCAGCCCCAGCATTTT. It encodes CATSRDIMSPNQPQHF.

This clone has more than one count but fewer than ten. The CDR3 here is CASGLPTGRATEAFF. CDR3 nucleotides: TGTGCTAGTGGTTTGCCTACAGGGAGAGCCACTGAAGCTTTCTTT. The J gene is TRBJ1-1, the V gene TRBV12-5; TRBD1 might be the D (6 bases). The CDR3 is 15 amino acids. Germline CDR1 LGHNT, CDR2 FRNRAP. Between the trimmed V and J ends, which lost 2 bases and 4 bases, there was a span of 14 bases.

V and J are TRBV27 and TRBJ1-5; 9 positions match TRBD1. This CDR3 spans 15 amino acids. V shed 5 bases and J 1 base; nucleotides not matched to a gene: 3. Germline lookup yields CDR1 MNHEY and CDR2 SMNVEV (reference sequence). Here the CDR3 reads CASSTGGRSNQPQHF. In DNA form, the CDR3 reads TGTGCCAGCAGTACAGGGGGCAGGAGCAATCAGCCCCAGCATTTT.

V is TRBV15 and J is TRBJ2-5; a weak D match, TRBD2 (6 bases). The V and J ends lost 5 bases and 3 bases respectively, with 19 bases between them. The CDR3 runs 16 residues. The germline CDR1 and CDR2 sequences are LNHNV and YYDKDF (reference sequence). The CDR3 coding sequence is TGTGCCACCAGCTTACCCCACCACCCGGGGGAAGAGACCCAGTACTTC. This encodes CATSLPHHPGEETQYF.

J is TRBJ1-6 and V is TRBV19; D gene uncertain. Looked up from germline, CDR1 is LNHDA and CDR2 is SQIVND (reference sequence). Trimming removed 5 bases from V and 7 bases from J, with 12 bases in between. There are 14 residues in the CDR3. CDR3 in DNA: TGTGCCAGTAGTTCGTCAGGCGAGAATTCACCCCTCCACTTT. Its protein product is CASSSSGENSPLHF.

J is TRBJ2-7 and V is TRBV30; 7 bases match TRBD1. This CDR3 is 13 amino acids long. The germline V gene has CDR1 GTSNPN and CDR2 SVGIG (reference sequence). After removal of 5 bases from V and 2 bases from J, the junction contained 6 bases not matched to a gene. The CDR3 DNA follows: TGTGCCTGGGGGACCGGGACAGCCTACGAGCAGTACTTC. It specifies CAWGTGTAYEQYF.

V and J are TRBV7-8 and TRBJ2-7; 8 positions agree with TRBD2. From germline, CDR1 is SGHVS and CDR2 FQNEAQ. V lost 10 bases, J lost 6 bases, and 11 bases stayed unmatched. CDR3 size: 13 residues. This CDR3 reads CATNAGGPIEQYF. In nucleotides, the CDR3 is TGTGCCACAAATGCGGGGGGCCCTATCGAGCAGTACTTC.

This chain uses TRBV19 with TRBJ1-5, with TRBD1 matching 7 bases. The CDR3 totals 13 residues. The V gene end was trimmed by 6 bases and the J gene end by 3 bases; junction bases not matched to a gene: 2. Looked up from germline, CDR1 is LNHDA and CDR2 is SQIVND (reference sequence). DNA for the CDR3: TGTGCCAGTAGAGACAGGGCCAATCAGCCCCAGCATTTT. As protein: CASRDRANQPQHF.

V and J are TRBV7-2 and TRBJ2-3; the match to TRBD2 covers 11 bases. CDR1 is SGHTA, CDR2 FQGNSA, per germline. The CDR3 spans 16 residues. The ends lost 5 bases at V and 0 bases at J; junction bases unmatched: 4. The CDR3 is CASSKTSGISTDTQYF. Written as DNA, the CDR3 is TGTGCCAGCAGCAAGACTAGCGGGATTAGCACAGATACGCAGTATTTT.

The rearrangement joins TRBV7-9 to TRBJ2-5; 7 bases align to TRBD2. V shed 5 bases and J 11 bases; nucleotides not matched to a gene: 17. The CDR3 sequence is 15 residues long. The germline V gene has CDR1 SEHNR and CDR2 FQNEAQ (reference sequence). The CDR3 DNA sequence: TGTGCCAGCAGCCCCTCCGTAGCGGTGGCGGGGGAGCAGTACTTC. It translates to CASSPSVAVAGEQYF.

This clone was seen more than once but under ten times. The chain recombines TRBV28 with TRBJ2-7; D possibly corresponds to TRBD1 (6 bases). The CDR3 loop spans 12 amino acids. The ends were cut back, 6 bases at V and 11 bases at J, with 17 bases in the middle. The germline CDR1 and CDR2 sequences are MDHEN and SYDVKM. The CDR3 nucleotides read TGTGCCAGCAGCACCTCCCACAGGGTCAAGTACTTC. As protein: CASSTSHRVKYF.

The V gene is TRBV7-9, the J gene TRBJ2-7; 8 bases fit TRBD2. Germline lookup yields CDR1 SEHNR and CDR2 FQNEAQ (reference sequence). This CDR3 has 16 residues. With 4 bases clipped from V and 1 base from J, the junction kept 9 bases outside the gene matches. The chain's CDR3 is CASSYGFTSGSYEQYF. The CDR3 DNA reads as TGTGCCAGCAGCTACGGGTTTACTAGCGGTTCCTACGAGCAGTACTTC.